This paragraph covers one T cell receptor (beta chain) sequence. Its target is not known. The treatment is: about 20 received Ad26.COV2.S at low or high dose, single or two shots; a few received placebo; per-sample allocation not given. Each sample was drawn 63 days after the first injection (of vaccine or placebo). Boston supplied an adult donor aged 18-55 years. The data were obtained in a study of Ad26.COV2.S vaccination and SARS-CoV-2 variants. About the research overall: The COV1001 Ad26.COV2.S trial arm included the donor. The study, taken as a whole, reports: From the TCR breadth and depth analyses, total T cell responses may have been underestimated. The study found higher spike-specific TCR breadth in vaccine than placebo recipients.

Assay used: immunoSEQ multiplex PCR; TCRdb lists only in-frame clones, some missing. The top ten clones hold around 13% of a sample with about 480,000 clones, roughly 85% of them seen once. Germline V gene lookup returns CDR1 GTSNPN and CDR2 SVGIG (reference sequence). The CDR3 sequence is 14 residues long. V lost 5 bases and J 5 bases, leaving 17 bases between the germline ends. Here the sequenced sample was peripheral blood, taken in a trial of Ad26.COV2.S vaccine versus placebo. The chain couples TRBV30 to TRBJ2-3; possibly TRBD2 for D (5 bases). The clonotype was recovered from a person aged 18-60 years who received the Ad26.COV2.S COVID-19 vaccine or a placebo. This CDR3 reads CAWGRDRTVDTQYF. The CDR3 region has the DNA TGTGCCTGGGGAAGAGACCGGACTGTAGATACGCAGTATTTT. Full variable domain (missing parts from reference TRBV30 and TRBJ2-3): SQTIHQWPATLVQPVGSPLSLECTVEGTSNPNLYWYRQAAGRGLQLLFYSVGIGQISSEVPQNLSASRPQDRQFILSSKKLLLSDSGFYLCAWGRDRTVDTQYFGPGTRLTVL.